These T cell receptor beta chains were read from a single sample in a study of cytomegalovirus exposure and HLA in healthy donors. The repertoire was sequenced with immunoSEQ multiplex PCR; TCRdb's copy has only in-frame clones and lacks some. The data show roughly 120,000 clones, with about 79% seen just once and approximately 4.3% held by the top ten. Source material: PBMCs. The receptors come from a man aged 25 to 45 in good health and CMV-seropositive. The CDR3 runs from the conserved cysteine through the conserved F or W. The order of the fields is J gene, clone size, V gene, D gene, CDR3 DNA, CDR3 protein. The D gene is left open where the match is weak. Some rows have no size entry. The others give once, few or many, or a class for an expanded clone.

TRBJ1-2 NA TRBV7-9 NA TGTGCCAGCAGCTTAGACACAGGCCCCTTCTATGGCTACACCTTC CASSLDTGPFYGYTF
TRBJ1-3 few TRBV29-1 TRBD1 TGCAGCGTTGGAGGGGACAGCCTCTCTGGAAACACCATATATTTT CSVGGDSLSGNTIYF
TRBJ1-3 NA TRBV27 TRBD1 TGTGCCAGCAGTCCCGGGACAGGAGGAAACACCATATATTTT CASSPGTGGNTIYF
TRBJ2-3 NA TRBV6-5 TRBD2 TGTGCCAGCAGTTATTCTAGCGGAGATACGCAGTATTTT CASSYSSGDTQYF
TRBJ1-6 NA TRBV2 TRBD1 TGTGCCAGCAGTGAAGGACAGGGGAGTTCACCCCTCCACTTT CASSEGQGSSPLHF
TRBJ1-4 NA TRBV18 TRBD1 TGTGCCAGCTCACCGAACAGGGGAACTAATGAAAAACTGTTTTTT CASSPNRGTNEKLFF
TRBJ1-5 NA TRBV28 NA TGTGCCAGCAGTTTGTGGGAGAAGCCCCAGCATTTT CASSLWEKPQHF
TRBJ2-5 few TRBV6-5 TRBD2 TGTGCCAGCAGTGTTTTAGCGGGAGGTTCAGAGACCCAGTACTTC CASSVLAGGSETQYF
TRBJ2-3 NA TRBV4-1 TRBD2 TGCGCCAGCAGCCAAGGGCAGACTAGCGGGGGGGAATCAGATACGCAGTATTTT CASSQGQTSGGESDTQYF
TRBJ2-4 NA TRBV18 TRBD1 TGTGCCAGCTCACCCAAACTACTGGGACAGGGTAGAAACATTCAGTACTTC CASSPKLLGQGRNIQYF
TRBJ1-2 NA TRBV7-8 NA TGTGCCAGCAGCTTAGTCCCAACTAACTATGGCTACACCTTC CASSLVPTNYGYTF
TRBJ2-7 NA TRBV28 TRBD2 TGTGCCAGCAGTTTAACGACGCTAGCGGGATCACCCTACGAGCAGTACTTC CASSLTTLAGSPYEQYF
TRBJ2-7 few TRBV6-1 NA TGTGCCAGCACCCCGGACAGTTTAACCTACGAGCAGTACTTC CASTPDSLTYEQYF
TRBJ2-1 NA TRBV7-7 TRBD2 TGTGCTAGCAGCACACTAGCGGGAGGACCAAACTACAATGAGCAGTTCTTC CASSTLAGGPNYNEQFF
TRBJ2-1 NA TRBV11-2 TRBD1 TGTGCCAGCAGCCTTGGACAGGGGATTCCCAATGAGCAGTTCTTC CASSLGQGIPNEQFF
TRBJ1-2 NA TRBV27 NA TGTGCCAGCAGCCAAAACCCGGCAGAGGAGGGCTATGGCTACACCTTC CASSQNPAEEGYGYTF
TRBJ2-7 NA TRBV28 NA TGTGCCAGCGGCCCCAGAAGGGGGCAGTACTTC CASGPRRGQYF
TRBJ1-6 NA TRBV5-4 NA TGTGCCAGCAGCCCCAGGGGCATCTCACCCCTCCACTTT CASSPRGISPLHF
TRBJ2-2 NA TRBV2 TRBD2 TGTGCCAGCAGGGTACTAGCGGGAAGTTCCGGGGAGCTGTTTTTT CASRVLAGSSGELFF
TRBJ1-6 NA TRBV19 NA TGTGCCAGCGCTCTCGGGTATAATTCACCCCTCCACTTT CASALGYNSPLHF
TRBJ1-2 NA TRBV30 NA TGTGCCTGGGGGGGGAACGGCGGGCTTTATGGCTACACCTTC CAWGGNGGLYGYTF
TRBJ1-2 NA TRBV9 NA TGTGCCAGCAGTCTAGATGGATATGGCTACACCTTC CASSLDGYGYTF
TRBJ1-5 NA TRBV7-2 NA TGTGCCAGCAGCTTACCACCAGGGTGGGGTCAGCCCCAGCATTTT CASSLPPGWGQPQHF
TRBJ2-7 NA TRBV6-5 NA TGTGCCAGCAGTTACTCGACGGGGGAGACCTCCTACGAGCAGTACTTC CASSYSTGETSYEQYF
TRBJ2-5 few TRBV5-5 NA TGTGCCAGCAGCTTGAACAGACAAGAGACCCAGTACTTC CASSLNRQETQYF
TRBJ2-2 NA TRBV19 NA TGTGCCAGTAGTACCTCTAGTACGGGCACCGGGGAGCTGTTTTTT CASSTSSTGTGELFF
TRBJ2-5 NA TRBV5-1 TRBD1 TGCGCCAGCACCCTTATGGGGACAGAGGGAGAGACCCAGTACTTC CASTLMGTEGETQYF
TRBJ1-2 NA TRBV2 NA TGTGCCAGCAGTCCCTGGGGGGGTTTGGGGGGCTACACCTTC CASSPWGGLGGYTF
TRBJ1-5 NA TRBV27 NA TGTGCCAGCAGTTTAACCCCCCGGGTCTCAAAAAATAGCAATCAGCCCCAGCATTTT CASSLTPRVSKNSNQPQHF
TRBJ1-5 NA TRBV18 NA TGTGCCAGCTCACCTACGAGGGGCAATCAGCCCCAGCATTTT CASSPTRGNQPQHF
TRBJ2-4 NA TRBV2 TRBD2 TGTGCCAGCAGGCTGGCCAGCGGGAGGGGGAACATTCAGTACTTC CASRLASGRGNIQYF
TRBJ1-5 few TRBV7-2 NA TGTGCCAGCAGCTTAGTGGGGGGAGCCCAGCCCCAGCATTTT CASSLVGGAQPQHF
TRBJ1-2 few TRBV5-5 TRBD1 TGTGCCAGCAGCAGGGCCGGGACAGCCCTCTCGACTAACTATGGCTACACCTTC CASSRAGTALSTNYGYTF
TRBJ1-3 NA TRBV2 NA TGTGCCAGCCTCCAGGGGTCTGGAAACACCATATATTTT CASLQGSGNTIYF
TRBJ2-7 NA TRBV15 NA TGTGCCACCAGCAGTGTCCCCCCAACCTACGAGCAGTACTTC CATSSVPPTYEQYF
TRBJ2-1 NA TRBV9 NA TGTGCCAGCAGCGTAGCGGGAGACCTCTACAATGAGCAGTTCTTC CASSVAGDLYNEQFF
TRBJ2-7 NA TRBV2 TRBD1 TGTGCCAGCAGAGCGGGACAGGGTAAGGTCGCCGAGCAGTACTTC CASRAGQGKVAEQYF
TRBJ1-1 NA TRBV12-2 NA TGTGCAAGTCGCTTAGTCGTTCTCGGGGTGAACACTGAAGCTTTCTTT CASRLVVLGVNTEAFF
TRBJ2-1 once TRBV6-1 NA TGTGCCAGCAGTTCCCGGCCCCGCGGCCAGTTCTTC CASSSRPRGQFF
TRBJ2-1 once TRBV5-1 TRBD1 TGCGCCAGCAGCTTGGAGCCTCTGGGACAGAACAATGAGCAGTTCTTC CASSLEPLGQNNEQFF
TRBJ1-3 NA TRBV5-4 NA TGTGCCAGCAGCTTGGCCGGTTACTCTGGAAACACCATATATTTT CASSLAGYSGNTIYF
TRBJ1-5 NA TRBV7-8 TRBD1 TGTGCCAGCAGCTTAGGGAGGGACAGGGGGTTCCCCTTTCAGCCCCAGCATTTT CASSLGRDRGFPFQPQHF